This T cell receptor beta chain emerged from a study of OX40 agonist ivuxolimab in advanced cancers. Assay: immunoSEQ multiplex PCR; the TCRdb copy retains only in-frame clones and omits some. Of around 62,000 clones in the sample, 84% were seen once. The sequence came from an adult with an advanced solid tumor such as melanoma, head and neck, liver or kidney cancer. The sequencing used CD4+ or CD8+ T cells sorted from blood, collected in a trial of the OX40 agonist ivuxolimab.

The CDR3 region is CASNPGSSGANVLTF. CDR3 DNA: TGTGCCAGCAACCCCGGCAGCTCTGGGGCCAACGTCCTGACTTTC. The chain joins TRBV5-5 to TRBJ2-6; D remains unclear. Trimming pared 6 bases from V and 0 bases from J, leaving 10 bases between. The germline V gene encodes CDR1 SGHKS and CDR2 YYEKEE (reference sequence). The length of the CDR3 is 15 residues. Together with reference TRBV5-5 and TRBJ2-6, the CDR3 gives the full variable domain: DAGVTQSPTHLIKTRGQQVTLRCSPISGHKSVSWYQQVLGQGPQFIFQYYEKEERGRGNFPDRFSARQFPNYSSELNVNALLLGDSALYLCASNPGSSGANVLTFGAGSRLTVL.